These T cell receptor beta chains were read from a single sample in a study of T cells after yellow fever vaccination. TCRdb reprocessed the 5' RACE reads with MiXCR, giving one entry per CDR3 protein. This repertoire shows about 500,000 distinct CDR3 sequences, roughly a sixth found once; its top ten account for approximately 15%. This specimen was PBMCs, taken about 5 days after the first yellow fever vaccination. The source of these receptors is a man aged 18 to 29 who received the YFV17D yellow fever vaccine. Both conserved end residues are part of each CDR3. The D gene is left open where the match is weak. Size is stated for part of the rows, as once, few or many counts, or as a class when the clone is expanded.

TRBV12-3/TRBV12-4	-	TRBJ2-4	-	TGTGCCAACAGTTTAAAGGACATTCAGTACTTC	CANSLKDIQYF
TRBV4-3	many	TRBJ2-5	-	TGCGCCAGCAGCCGCTCAACAGGGTCAGAGACCCAGTACTTC	CASSRSTGSETQYF
TRBV4-1	-	TRBJ2-5	-	TGCGCCAGCAGCCAAGGCCCCCCCACTGCGGTGAAGGAGACCCAGTACTTC	CASSQGPPTAVKETQYF
TRBV11-1	-	TRBJ2-4	TRBD2	TGTGCCAGCAGCTCCATTAGCGGGGGGACGACAGCCAAAAACATTCAGTACTTC	CASSSISGGTTAKNIQYF
TRBV27	-	TRBJ1-6	-	TGTGCCAGCAGTTTAAAGGCAGGGAGGACCTCCTCACCCCTCCACTTT	CASSLKAGRTSSPLHF
TRBV19	-	TRBJ2-7	-	TGTGCCAGTAGTATTACGGAGAGCTCCTACGAGCAGTACTTC	CASSITESSYEQYF
TRBV2	few	TRBJ1-2	-	TGTGCCAGCAGTGAAGTTGGCGGGGGTAGGTCCCCCCTTGGCTACACCTTC	CASSEVGGGRSPLGYTF
TRBV7-2	few	TRBJ2-1	TRBD1	TGTGCCAGCAGTTTGGGACAGGCTTATAATGAGCAGTTCTTC	CASSLGQAYNEQFF
TRBV4-3	few	TRBJ1-5	-	TGCGCCAGCAGCCTAACAACAGGGAGATATCAGCCCCAGCATTTT	CASSLTTGRYQPQHF
TRBV7-2	-	TRBJ1-6	-	TGTGCCAGCAGCCGCAGGGGCTTGGATTCACCCCTCCACTTT	CASSRRGLDSPLHF
TRBV6-5	few	TRBJ1-6	-	TGTGCCAGCAGTTACTCGAGTCAGGGGAATTCACCCCTCCACTTT	CASSYSSQGNSPLHF
TRBV19	few	TRBJ2-3	TRBD2	TGTGCCAGTAGTCGGGGGGGCCGGATAGATACGCAGTATTTT	CASSRGGRIDTQYF
TRBV5-1	few	TRBJ2-1	TRBD1	TGCGCCAGCAGCGGGGGACAGCCCTACAATGAGCAGTTCTTC	CASSGGQPYNEQFF
TRBV3-1	many	TRBJ1-6	-	TGTGCCAGCAGCCCGGGACAAGGAACGCCCCTCCACTTT	CASSPGQGTPLHF
TRBV5-5	-	TRBJ2-3	TRBD2	TGTGCCAGCAGCTTGGGTATAGCGGGGGGCGTCACAGATACGCAGTATTTT	CASSLGIAGGVTDTQYF
TRBV12-3/TRBV12-4	-	TRBJ1-1	-	TGTGCCAGCAGTTTAGGGGGATCACGGAACACTGAAGCTTTCTTT	CASSLGGSRNTEAFF
TRBV6-5	-	TRBJ2-2	-	TGTGCCACCGGGTATTCTACCGGGGAGCTGTTTTTT	CATGYSTGELFF
TRBV4-2	-	TRBJ1-6	-	TGTGCCAGCAGCCAATACAGGGCTTCACCCCTCCACTTT	CASSQYRASPLHF
TRBV20-1	-	TRBJ1-4	TRBD1	TGCAGTGCGCGGGGGGACAGGGACGGCGAAAAACTGTTTTTT	CSARGDRDGEKLFF
TRBV15	-	TRBJ1-3	-	TGTGCCACCAGCGGTGGAAACACCATATATTTT	CATSGGNTIYF
TRBV20-1	once	TRBJ2-1	TRBD2	TGCAGTGCTAGAGATCCCCTAGCGGGGAAGGTTTGGAATGAGCAGTTCTTC	CSARDPLAGKVWNEQFF
TRBV9	few	TRBJ2-7	-	TGTGCCAGCAGCGTAGCTGGACTAGGGGGCGAGCAGTACTTC	CASSVAGLGGEQYF
TRBV5-1	few	TRBJ2-5	-	TGCGCCAGCAGCCCTTGGGACGGGGAGACCCAGTACTTC	CASSPWDGETQYF
TRBV6-6	many	TRBJ1-2	-	TGTGCCAGCAGGGGAGGGGAAAACTATGGCTACACCTTC	CASRGGENYGYTF
TRBV6-1	once	TRBJ1-5	TRBD1	TGTGCCAGTCGACAGGGGCTTGGGTATCAGCCCCAGCATTTT	CASRQGLGYQPQHF
TRBV20-1	-	TRBJ2-7	TRBD1	TGCAGTGCTGCCCCCGGACAGGGACCCTACGAGCAGTACTTC	CSAAPGQGPYEQYF
TRBV20-1	-	TRBJ2-1	-	TGCAGTGCTCGCAACTGGCGCGGAAGCTTTAACAATGAGCATTTCTTC	CSARNWRGSFNNEHFF
TRBV6-2/TRBV6-3	-	TRBJ1-2	-	TGTGCCAGCGCGGACAGCAACTATGGCTACACCTTC	CASADSNYGYTF
TRBV6-2/TRBV6-3	-	TRBJ1-1	TRBD1	TGTGCCAGCAGTGTATCTGGGACAGGGATCCGCGGAGCTTTCTTT	CASSVSGTGIRGAFF
TRBV7-9	many	TRBJ2-3	-	TGTGCCAGCACCTCCGGGCCCACAGATACGCAGTATTTT	CASTSGPTDTQYF
TRBV7-9	-	TRBJ2-5	-	TGTGCCAGCAGCGTCCCTGGGGGTACGGAGACCCAGTACTTC	CASSVPGGTETQYF
TRBV28	-	TRBJ2-1	TRBD1	TGTGCCAGCAGTTCCCCGGGACAGAACAATGAGCAGTTCTTC	CASSSPGQNNEQFF
TRBV11-3	-	TRBJ2-2	-	TGTGCCAGCAGCTTCGGGACAACGAACACCGGGGAGCTGTTTTTT	CASSFGTTNTGELFF
TRBV10-3	-	TRBJ1-5	-	TGTGCCATCCGGGCCAGGGATGGGGGTCAGCCCCAGCATTTT	CAIRARDGGQPQHF
TRBV12-5	-	TRBJ1-1	-	TGTGCTAGTGTTGGTTCGCAGACTGAAGCTTTCTTT	CASVGSQTEAFF
TRBV7-2	few	TRBJ1-2	-	TGTGCCAGCAGCTTCCGTACAGGGATCCCGAACTATGGCTACACCTTC	CASSFRTGIPNYGYTF
TRBV4-2	-	TRBJ1-2	-	TGTGCCAGCAGCCAAGATACGGCATCGCCCTACACCTTC	CASSQDTASPYTF
TRBV11-2	-	TRBJ2-2	TRBD2	TGTGCCAGCAGGGAGTTAGCGGGAAGGAACACCGGGGAGCTGTTTTTT	CASRELAGRNTGELFF
TRBV20-1	few	TRBJ2-5	-	-	CSARDVGRGNF
TRBV7-8	-	TRBJ1-4	-	TGTGCCAGCAGCTTAGGAGGGTGGGCTAATGAAAAACTGTTTTTT	CASSLGGWANEKLFF
TRBV18	few	TRBJ2-7	TRBD2	TGTGCCAGCTCACCCTTATCCGGACTAGCGGTATCAGAGGGTGACACCTACGAGCAGTACTTC	CASSPLSGLAVSEGDTYEQYF
TRBV7-9	few	TRBJ2-5	-	TGTGCCAGCAGCACAGGCGGGACGAAAGAGACCCAGTACTTC	CASSTGGTKETQYF
TRBV12-3/TRBV12-4	many	TRBJ2-2	TRBD2	TGTGCCGACATGATCCGGGGAGGGACCGGGGAGCTGTTTTTT	CADMIRGGTGELFF
TRBV30	-	TRBJ2-3	-	TGTGCCTGGAGTGTACGGAGGGGCGATACGCAGTATTTT	CAWSVRRGDTQYF
TRBV9	-	TRBJ2-1	TRBD2	TGTGCCAGCAGCGTAGTAGCGGGGGACTACAATGAGCAGTTCTTC	CASSVVAGDYNEQFF
TRBV27	many	TRBJ1-6	-	TGTGCCAGCAGTACCGAGAGGTCGGTTGAGTCACCCCTCCACTTT	CASSTERSVESPLHF
TRBV4-2	-	TRBJ2-5	TRBD1	TGTGCCAGCAGCCCAAACAGGGGGCCCGAGACCCAGTACTTC	CASSPNRGPETQYF
TRBV7-6	-	TRBJ2-7	-	TGTGCCAGCAGCTCTTCCTCCGGGCAGGGGATCGAGCAGTACTTC	CASSSSSGQGIEQYF
TRBV6-6	many	TRBJ1-2	-	TGTGCCAGCAGTTACTCCTATGGCTACACCTTC	CASSYSYGYTF
TRBV4-3	-	TRBJ2-5	TRBD1	TGCGCCAGCAGCCAGACAGGGAGCGCTACCCAAGAGACCCAGTACTTC	CASSQTGSATQETQYF
TRBV12-3/TRBV12-4	many	TRBJ2-3	TRBD2	TGTGCCAGCAGTCCCCCACTTCGACTAGCGGGGGCCCTAGGGACGCAGTATTTT	CASSPPLRLAGALGTQYF
TRBV18	-	TRBJ1-2	-	TGTGCCAGCTCACCTAACCAAGGGAACTATGGCTACACCTTC	CASSPNQGNYGYTF
TRBV5-1	-	TRBJ2-5	-	TGCGCCAGCAGCACCCTTCCCCCACCGGGGCCCCAAGAGACCCAGTACTTC	CASSTLPPPGPQETQYF
TRBV6-1	-	TRBJ1-5	TRBD1	TGTGCCAGCAGTACACAGGGGTCCCAGCATTTT	CASSTQGSQHF
TRBV7-2	many	TRBJ2-1	TRBD2	TGTGCCAGCAGCCGACAGGGTAGCGGGGGGGGCAATGAGCAGTTCTTC	CASSRQGSGGGNEQFF
TRBV5-1	many	TRBJ1-4	-	TGCGCCAGCGGTTCTCGGGGGACAACTAATGAAAAACTGTTTTTT	CASGSRGTTNEKLFF
TRBV7-3	few	TRBJ1-6	-	TGTGCCAGCAGCCCAGGCTGGGATAATTCACCCCTCCACTTT	CASSPGWDNSPLHF
TRBV6-5	few	TRBJ2-5	TRBD2	TGTGCCAGCAGTTCATACCAATTGGGGGGGGAGACCCAGTACTTC	CASSSYQLGGETQYF